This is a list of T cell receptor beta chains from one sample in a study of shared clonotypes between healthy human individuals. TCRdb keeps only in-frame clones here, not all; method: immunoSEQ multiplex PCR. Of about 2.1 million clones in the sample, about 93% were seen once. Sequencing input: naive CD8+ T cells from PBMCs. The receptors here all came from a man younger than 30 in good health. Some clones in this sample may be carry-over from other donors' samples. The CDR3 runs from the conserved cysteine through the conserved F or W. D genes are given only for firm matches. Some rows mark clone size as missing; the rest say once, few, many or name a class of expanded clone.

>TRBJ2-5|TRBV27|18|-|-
CASSLLRDQGPQWETQYF
TGTGCCAGCAGTTTACTCCGGGACCAAGGCCCCCAGTGGGAGACCCAGTACTTC
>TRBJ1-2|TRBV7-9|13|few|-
CASSPGPNYGYTF
TGTGCCAGCAGCCCCGGACCTAACTATGGCTACACCTTC
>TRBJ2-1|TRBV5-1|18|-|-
CASSVNPVGGAPYNEQFF
TGCGCCAGCAGCGTTAACCCCGTGGGGGGGGCGCCTTACAATGAGCAGTTCTTC
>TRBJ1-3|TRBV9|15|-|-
CASSVGGHTGNTIYF
TGTGCCAGCAGCGTAGGAGGACACACTGGAAACACCATATATTTT
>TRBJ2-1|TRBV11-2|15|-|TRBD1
CASSMSPGTGFEQFF
TGTGCCAGCAGCATGAGTCCCGGGACAGGGTTTGAGCAGTTCTTC
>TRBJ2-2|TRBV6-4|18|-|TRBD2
CASSDSIRLAGNTGELFF
TGTGCCAGCAGTGACTCTATTAGACTAGCGGGAAACACCGGGGAGCTGTTTTTT
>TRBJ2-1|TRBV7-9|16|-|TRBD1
CASSLDRGLSYNEQFF
TGTGCCAGCAGCTTAGACAGGGGGCTCTCCTACAATGAGCAGTTCTTC
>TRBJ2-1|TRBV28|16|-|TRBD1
CASSFRDRGVYNEQFF
TGTGCCAGCAGTTTTAGGGACAGGGGGGTCTACAATGAGCAGTTCTTC
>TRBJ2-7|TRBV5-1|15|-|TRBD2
CASSPGLAGGREQYF
TGCGCCAGCAGCCCGGGACTAGCGGGAGGTCGCGAGCAGTACTTC
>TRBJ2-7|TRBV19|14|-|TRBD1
CASSNRDRVYEQYF
TGTGCCAGTAGTAACCGGGACAGGGTCTACGAGCAGTACTTC
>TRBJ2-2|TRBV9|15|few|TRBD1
CASSPWDSPTGELFF
TGTGCCAGCAGCCCCTGGGACAGCCCTACCGGGGAGCTGTTTTTT
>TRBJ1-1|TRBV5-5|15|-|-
CASKVHHTENTEAFF
TGTGCCAGCAAGGTCCACCATACCGAAAACACTGAAGCTTTCTTT
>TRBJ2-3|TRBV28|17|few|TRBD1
CASSSTGTGGPTDTQYF
TGTGCCAGCAGTTCCACCGGGACAGGGGGACCCACAGATACGCAGTATTTT
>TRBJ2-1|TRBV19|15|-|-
CASSIDRTTYNEQFF
TGTGCCAGTAGTATAGATCGGACGACTTACAATGAGCAGTTCTTC
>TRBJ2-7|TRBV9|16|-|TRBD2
CASSVARASGTHEQYF
TGTGCCAGCAGCGTAGCCCGGGCTAGCGGGACACACGAGCAGTACTTC
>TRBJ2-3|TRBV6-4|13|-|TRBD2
CASSRTSADTQYF
TGTGCCAGCAGTCGGACTAGTGCAGATACGCAGTATTTT
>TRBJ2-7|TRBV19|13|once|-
CASSITLAYEQYF
TGTGCCAGTAGTATAACCCTAGCCTACGAGCAGTACTTC
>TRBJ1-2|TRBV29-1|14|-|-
CSAERPMSLYGYTF
TGCAGCGCCGAGAGGCCAATGAGCCTCTATGGCTACACCTTC
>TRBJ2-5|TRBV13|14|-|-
CASSGMQGQETQYF
TGTGCCAGCAGTGGGATGCAGGGTCAAGAGACCCAGTACTTC
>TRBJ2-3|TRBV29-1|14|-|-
CSARGGYATDTQYF
TGCAGCGCCCGAGGCGGCTACGCCACAGATACGCAGTATTTT
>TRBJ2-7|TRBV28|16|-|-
CASSTSGPVLTYEQYF
-
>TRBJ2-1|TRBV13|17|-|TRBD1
CASAHGPGQGMDNEQFF
TGTGCCAGCGCCCATGGACCGGGACAGGGGATGGACAATGAGCAGTTCTTC
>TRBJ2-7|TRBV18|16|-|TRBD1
CASSPPDRTLSYEQYF
TGTGCCAGCTCACCCCCGGACAGGACCCTCTCCTACGAGCAGTACTTC
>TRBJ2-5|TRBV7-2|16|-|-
CASSSWTTGYQETQYF
TGTGCCAGCAGCTCCTGGACGACCGGCTATCAAGAGACCCAGTACTTC
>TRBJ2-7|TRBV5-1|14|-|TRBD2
CASRPGLSTYEQYF
TGCGCCAGCAGACCGGGACTATCAACCTACGAGCAGTACTTC
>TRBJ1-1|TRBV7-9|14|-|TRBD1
CASRTGAGNTEAFF
TGTGCCAGCAGAACAGGGGCAGGGAACACTGAAGCTTTCTTT